The 21 T cell receptor beta chains listed next were all sequenced from one sample in a study of blood T cell repertoires in COVID-19. Method: immunoSEQ multiplex PCR; TCRdb's copy keeps in-frame clones and lacks some. Of some 370,000 clones listed, about 90% are singletons. Sequencing was performed on peripheral blood. These receptors originate from a man in his forties or fifties with acute or convalescent COVID-19.

The V call is TRBV7-2, the J call TRBJ2-3, with D perhaps TRBD1 (6 bases). This CDR3 contains 14 residues. The V end was cut by 7 bases, the J end by 2 bases, with 13 bases between. Germline loops: CDR1 SGHTA, CDR2 FQGNSA. Written as DNA, the CDR3 is TGTGCCAGCAACAGGGACACCTCCACAGATACGCAGTATTTT. Translating gives CASNRDTSTDTQYF. Together with reference TRBV7-2 and TRBJ2-3, the CDR3 gives the full variable domain: GAGVSQSPSNKVTEKGKDVELRCDPISGHTALYWYRQSLGQGLEFLIYFQGNSAPDKSGLPSDRFSAERTGGSVSTLTIQRTQQEDSAVYLCASNRDTSTDTQYFGPGTRLTVL.

This chain uses TRBV9 with TRBJ2-5; 12 bases fit TRBD1. Germline assignment: CDR1 SGDLS and CDR2 YYNGEE. The CDR3 runs to 15 residues. The junction had 5 bases not matched to a gene; V was cut back by 3 bases and J by 5 bases. CDR3: CASSEGQGAGETQYF. Here the CDR3 DNA reads TGTGCCAGCAGCGAGGGACAGGGGGCAGGGGAGACCCAGTACTTC.

This clone turned up a few times. The chain couples TRBV6-2 or TRBV6-3 to TRBJ1-4; D perhaps matches TRBD1 (5 bases). Trimming removed 2 bases at V and 8 bases at J, with 15 bases between. There are 15 residues in the CDR3. Germline CDR1 reads MNHEY; CDR2 reads SVGEGT. The CDR3 DNA reads as TGTGCCAGCAGTTACCCTCAGGGAGGTAGAGAAAAACTGTTTTTT. Its protein product is CASSYPQGGREKLFF.

This rearrangement joins TRBV27 to TRBJ1-5, with D tentatively TRBD1 (5 bases). Germline-derived CDR1 and CDR2 are MNHEY and SMNVEV (reference sequence). The germline V and J ends were trimmed by 6 bases and 7 bases, with 25 bases remaining between them. This CDR3 contains 17 residues. CDR3 DNA sequence: TGTGCCAGCAGCTGGCGGGGCCCTATCAGGCTAAGACAGCCCCAGCATTTT. This gives the protein CASSWRGPIRLRQPQHF.

The chain joins TRBV11-3 to TRBJ2-3; TRBD1 aligns across 7 bases. This CDR3 has 15 amino acids. The germline CDR1 and CDR2 sequences are SGHNT and YENEEA. Unmatched junction bases numbered 7, after V lost 5 bases and J lost 2 bases. CDR3 nucleotide sequence: TGTGCCAGCAGCAAAGGGACAGTAAACACAGATACGCAGTATTTT. It codes for CASSKGTVNTDTQYF.

This chain joins TRBV19 and TRBJ2-5, with 7 bases that match TRBD2. The V gene end was trimmed by 5 bases and the J gene end by 5 bases; junction bases not matched to a gene: 5. The CDR3 extends over 13 amino acids. The V gene's germline CDR1 is LNHDA and CDR2 SQIVND (reference sequence). In nucleotides, the CDR3 is TGTGCCAGTAGTTTTCAGGGAGGGGAGACCCAGTACTTC. Translation gives CASSFQGGETQYF. The whole variable domain, remainder taken from reference TRBV19 and TRBJ2-5, is DGGITQSPKYLFRKEGQNVTLSCEQNLNHDAMYWYRQDPGQGLRLIYYSQIVNDFQKGDIAEGYSVSREKKESFPLTVTSAQKNPTAFYLCASSFQGGETQYFGPGTRLLVL.

V gene TRBV2 combines with J gene TRBJ2-7; a possible D gene is TRBD1 (7 bases). V was cut by 10 bases and J by 7 bases, with 32 bases left in between. The CDR3 covers 17 residues. Germline assignment: CDR1 SNHLY and CDR2 FYNNEI. DNA for the CDR3: TGTGCCACTAGTGGGGGAGGAACGGACAGGCCCATCTTTGAGCAGTACTTC. It specifies CATSGGGTDRPIFEQYF.

This clone was detected once. The genes are TRBV28 and TRBJ1-3; weak D call: TRBD1 (5 bases). Germline lookup yields CDR1 MDHEN and CDR2 SYDVKM. With 2 bases removed from V and 10 bases from J, the gap between germline ends came to 21 bases. The CDR3 spans 16 residues. The chain's CDR3 is CASSLRAPGKLRTIYF. For the CDR3, the DNA is TGTGCCAGCAGTTTACGGGCCCCAGGGAAGCTACGGACCATATATTTT.

The chain links TRBV6-1 to TRBJ2-3, with TRBD2 matching 11 bases. The CDR3 consists of 16 residues. J lost 1 base, V lost 4 bases, and 4 bases had no gene match. Germline V gene sequence: CDR1 MNHNS, CDR2 SASEGT. The CDR3 here is CASSAILAGGTDTQYF. DNA for the CDR3: TGTGCCAGCAGTGCCATACTAGCGGGGGGCACAGATACGCAGTATTTT.

V gene TRBV10-3 combines with J gene TRBJ1-6; 8 positions match TRBD1. The CDR3 spans 16 residues. Germline CDR1 is ENHRY and CDR2 is SYGVKD. The CDR3 region is CASTDREPSYNSPLHF. CDR3 DNA sequence: TGTGCTAGCACGGACAGGGAGCCTTCTTATAATTCACCCCTCCACTTT.

A single count supports this clone. The rearrangement links TRBV28 to TRBJ1-1, with D unresolved. The CDR3 covers 13 residues. CDR1 MDHEN and CDR2 SYDVKM come from the germline V gene. The V gene lost 3 bases and the J gene lost 1 base, with 6 bases spanning the gap. The CDR3 DNA reads as TGTGCCAGCAGTTTGGTCGGGAACACTGAAGCTTTCTTT. As protein: CASSLVGNTEAFF.

The CDR3 is CASSQTGGMRNQPQHF. The CDR3 DNA follows: TGTGCCAGCAGTCAGACAGGGGGCATGCGCAATCAGCCCCAGCATTTT. The V and J genes are TRBV2 and TRBJ1-5; 10 nucleotides match TRBD1. Germline loops: CDR1 SNHLY, CDR2 FYNNEI. The junction had 6 bases not matched to a gene; V was cut back by 5 bases and J by 2 bases. The CDR3 consists of 16 residues.

V is TRBV19 and J is TRBJ1-3, with D perhaps matching TRBD1 (6 bases). CDR3 length equals 14 residues. Trimming took 5 bases from V and 2 from J, leaving 10 bases between them. Per germline, CDR1 LNHDA and CDR2 SQIVND (reference sequence). This chain's CDR3 is CASSPQGTGNTIYF. CDR3 sequence (DNA): TGTGCCAGTAGTCCTCAGGGGACTGGAAACACCATATATTTT.

The chain is built from TRBV9 and TRBJ2-3; no clear D. The germline V gene has CDR1 SGDLS and CDR2 YYNGEE. V was cut by 0 bases and J by 1 base, with 9 bases left in between. The CDR3 extends over 15 amino acids. CDR3 nucleotides: TGTGCCAGCAGCGTAGGTCCTAGACGCACAGATACGCAGTATTTT. Its translation: CASSVGPRRTDTQYF.

The chain links TRBV11-2 to TRBJ1-2; D uncertain. This CDR3 is built from 13 residues. Looked up from germline, CDR1 is SGHAT and CDR2 is FQNNGV. Trimming pared 1 base from V and 8 bases from J, leaving 11 bases between. The DNA of the CDR3 is TGTGCCAGCAGCTTAGGAACGGCTAGCGGCTACACCTTC. This codes for CASSLGTASGYTF. The full variable domain, completed using reference TRBV11-2 and TRBJ1-2, is EAGVAQSPRYKIIEKRQSVAFWCNPISGHATLYWYQQILGQGPKLLIQFQNNGVVDDSQLPKDRFSAERLKGVDSTLKIQPAKLEDSAVYLCASSLGTASGYTFGSGTRLTVV.

The genes are TRBV19 and TRBJ1-5, with D perhaps TRBD1 (5 bases). Trimming pared 3 bases from V and 4 bases from J, leaving 7 bases between. The CDR3 is 13 residues long. Germline CDR1 reads LNHDA; CDR2 reads SQIVND (reference sequence). The CDR3 region is CASSMTANQPQHF. The CDR3 bases are TGTGCCAGTAGTATGACAGCTAATCAGCCCCAGCATTTT. The entire variable domain, with the rest obtained from reference TRBV19 and TRBJ1-5, is as follows: DGGITQSPKYLFRKEGQNVTLSCEQNLNHDAMYWYRQDPGQGLRLIYYSQIVNDFQKGDIAEGYSVSREKKESFPLTVTSAQKNPTAFYLCASSMTANQPQHFGDGTRLSIL.

The genes are TRBV9 and TRBJ2-1; 8 bases are shared with TRBD2. This CDR3 has 15 residues. V lost 1 base and J lost 10; bases outside the gene matches: 10. Germline V CDR1 and CDR2: SGDLS, YYNGEE. The CDR3 reads CASSVRRGGLGEQFF. For the CDR3, the DNA is TGTGCCAGCAGCGTAAGGCGCGGGGGGCTAGGAGAGCAGTTCTTC.

The V gene is TRBV9, the J gene TRBJ1-2; D remains unclear. Germline values: CDR1 SGDLS, CDR2 YYNGEE. CDR3 length: 16 amino acids. V dropped 0 bases and J dropped 1 base, with 13 bases sitting between them. The chain's CDR3 is CASSVVAGNLNYGYTF. In DNA, the CDR3 is TGTGCCAGCAGCGTAGTGGCAGGCAACCTTAACTATGGCTACACCTTC.

The genes are TRBV20-1 and TRBJ2-7; 10 bases map to TRBD1. The CDR3 runs 18 residues. After removal of 3 bases from V and 4 bases from J, the junction contained 18 bases not matched to a gene. Germline V gene lookup returns CDR1 DFQATT and CDR2 SNEGSKA (reference sequence). The chain's CDR3 is CSASDDLVGDRGTYEQYF. DNA for the CDR3: TGCAGTGCTAGTGACGACTTAGTAGGGGACAGGGGTACATACGAGCAGTACTTC.

Only a few counts were recorded for this clone. This rearrangement joins TRBV7-8 to TRBJ1-1; 11 nucleotides match TRBD1. V was clipped by 5 bases and J by 5 bases; unmatched bases: 10. The CDR3 is 16 amino acids. Germline V lookup: CDR1 SGHVS, CDR2 FQNEAQ. The CDR3 DNA reads as TGTGCCAGCAGCGCCGGGACAGGGGGGTCGCGGACTGAAGCTTTCTTT. This sequence encodes CASSAGTGGSRTEAFF.

This chain links TRBV7-3 with TRBJ2-1; 9 nucleotides agree with TRBD2. This CDR3 is built from 16 residues. The V and J ends lost 5 bases and 5 bases, in that order; junction bases with no gene match: 10. CDR1 is SGHTA, CDR2 FQGTGA, per germline. The DNA of the CDR3 is TGTGCCAGCAGCCCGCGTAGGATAGCGGGAGACAATGAGCAGTTCTTC. This translates into CASSPRRIAGDNEQFF.